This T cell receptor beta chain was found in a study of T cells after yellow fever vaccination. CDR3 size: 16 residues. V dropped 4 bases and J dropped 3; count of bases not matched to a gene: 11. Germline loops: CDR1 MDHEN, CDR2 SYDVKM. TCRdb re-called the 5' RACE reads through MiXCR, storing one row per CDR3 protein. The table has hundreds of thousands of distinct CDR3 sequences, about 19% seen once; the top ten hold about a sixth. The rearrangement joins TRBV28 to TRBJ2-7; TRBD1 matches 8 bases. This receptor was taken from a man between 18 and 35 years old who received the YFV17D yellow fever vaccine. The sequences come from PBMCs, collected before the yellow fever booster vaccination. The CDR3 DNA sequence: TGTGCCAGCAGTTCCGACTCGGACAGGGCAGGCTACGAGCAGTACGTC. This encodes CASSSDSDRAGYEQYV.